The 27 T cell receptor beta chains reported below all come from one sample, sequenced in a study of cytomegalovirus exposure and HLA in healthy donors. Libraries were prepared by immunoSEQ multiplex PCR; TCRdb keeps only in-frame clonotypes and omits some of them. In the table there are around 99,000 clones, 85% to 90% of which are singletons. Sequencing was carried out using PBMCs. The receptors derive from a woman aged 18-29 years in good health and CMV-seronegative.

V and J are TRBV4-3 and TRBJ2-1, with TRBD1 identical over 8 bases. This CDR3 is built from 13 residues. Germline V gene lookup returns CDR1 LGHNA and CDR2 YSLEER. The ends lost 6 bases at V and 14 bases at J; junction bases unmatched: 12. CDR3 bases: TGCGCCAGCAGGGAAACGGGGCAGGGGGCGGAGTTCTTC. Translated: CASRETGQGAEFF.

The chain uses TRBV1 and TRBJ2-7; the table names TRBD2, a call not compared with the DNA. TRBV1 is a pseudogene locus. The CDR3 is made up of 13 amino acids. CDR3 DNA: TGCACCAGCAGCCGGTGGCGGGACTTCGAGCAGTACTTC. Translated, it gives CTSSRWRDFEQYF.

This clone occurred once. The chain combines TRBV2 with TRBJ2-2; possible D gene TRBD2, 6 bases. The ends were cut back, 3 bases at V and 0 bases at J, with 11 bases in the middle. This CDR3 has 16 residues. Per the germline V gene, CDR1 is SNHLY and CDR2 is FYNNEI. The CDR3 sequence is CASSEMGGSNTGELFF. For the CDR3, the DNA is TGTGCCAGCAGTGAGATGGGGGGTTCGAACACCGGGGAGCTGTTTTTT.

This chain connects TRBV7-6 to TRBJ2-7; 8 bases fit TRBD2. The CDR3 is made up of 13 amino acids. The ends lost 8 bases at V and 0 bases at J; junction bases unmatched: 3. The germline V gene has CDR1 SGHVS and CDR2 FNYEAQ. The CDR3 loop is CASSGGASYEQYF. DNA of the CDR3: TGTGCCAGCTCGGGGGGGGCCTCCTACGAGCAGTACTTC. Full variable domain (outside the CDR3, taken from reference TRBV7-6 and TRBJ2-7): GAGVSQSPRYKVTKRGQDVALRCDPISGHVSLYWYRQALGQGPEFLTYFNYEAQQDKSGLPNDRFSAERPEGSISTLTIQRTEQRDSAMYRCASSGGASYEQYFGPGTRLTVT.

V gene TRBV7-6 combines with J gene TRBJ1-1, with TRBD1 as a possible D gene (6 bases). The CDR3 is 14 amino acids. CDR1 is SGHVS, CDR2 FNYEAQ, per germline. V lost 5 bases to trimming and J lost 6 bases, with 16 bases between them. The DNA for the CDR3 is TGTGCCAGCAGCCCGGGGGCAGGGAGGGCTGAAGCTTTCTTT. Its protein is CASSPGAGRAEAFF.

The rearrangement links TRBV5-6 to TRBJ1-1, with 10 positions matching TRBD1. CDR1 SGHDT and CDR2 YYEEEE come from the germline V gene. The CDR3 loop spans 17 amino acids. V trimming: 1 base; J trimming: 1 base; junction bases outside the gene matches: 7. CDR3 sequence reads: CASSLFIGTGENTEAFF. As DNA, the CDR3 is TGTGCCAGCAGCTTGTTTATTGGGACAGGGGAGAACACTGAAGCTTTCTTT.

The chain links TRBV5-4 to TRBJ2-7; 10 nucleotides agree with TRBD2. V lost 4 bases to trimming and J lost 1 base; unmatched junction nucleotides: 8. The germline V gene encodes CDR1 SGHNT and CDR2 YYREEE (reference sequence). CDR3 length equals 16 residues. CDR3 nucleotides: TGTGCCAGCAGCCGTTTTTCTAGCGGGAGTTCCTACGAGCAGTACTTC. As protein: CASSRFSSGSSYEQYF.

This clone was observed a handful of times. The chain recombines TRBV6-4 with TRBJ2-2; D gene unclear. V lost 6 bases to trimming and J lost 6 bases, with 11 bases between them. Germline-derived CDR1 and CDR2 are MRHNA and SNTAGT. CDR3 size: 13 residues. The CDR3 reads CASSSAASGELFF. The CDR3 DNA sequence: TGTGCCAGCAGCTCGGCGGCTTCCGGGGAGCTGTTTTTT.

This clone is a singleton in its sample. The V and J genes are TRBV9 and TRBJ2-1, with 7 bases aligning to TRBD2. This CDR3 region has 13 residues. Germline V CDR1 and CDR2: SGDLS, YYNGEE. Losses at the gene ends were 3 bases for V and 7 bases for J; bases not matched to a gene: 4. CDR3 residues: CASSARTSNEQFF. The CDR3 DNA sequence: TGTGCCAGCAGCGCCCGGACTAGTAATGAGCAGTTCTTC.

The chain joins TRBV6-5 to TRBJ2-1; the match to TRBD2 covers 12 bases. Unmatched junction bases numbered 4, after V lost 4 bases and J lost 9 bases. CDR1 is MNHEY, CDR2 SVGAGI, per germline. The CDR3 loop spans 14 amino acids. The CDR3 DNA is TGTGCCAGCAGTTTGCTAGCGGGAGGGCCTGAGCAGTTCTTC. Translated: CASSLLAGGPEQFF.

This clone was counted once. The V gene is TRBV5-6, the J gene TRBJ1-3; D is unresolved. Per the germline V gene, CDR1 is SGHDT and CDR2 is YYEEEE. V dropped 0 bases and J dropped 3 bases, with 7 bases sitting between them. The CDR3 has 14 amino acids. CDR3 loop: CASSLGLLGNTIYF. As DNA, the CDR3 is TGTGCCAGCAGCTTGGGGCTGCTTGGAAACACCATATATTTT.

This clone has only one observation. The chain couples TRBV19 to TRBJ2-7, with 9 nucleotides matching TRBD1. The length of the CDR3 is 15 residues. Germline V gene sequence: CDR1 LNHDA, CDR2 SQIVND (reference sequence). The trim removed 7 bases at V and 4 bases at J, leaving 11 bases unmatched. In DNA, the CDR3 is TGTGCCAGTATCAGGCCGGGACAGGGCTTATACGAGCAGTACTTC. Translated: CASIRPGQGLYEQYF. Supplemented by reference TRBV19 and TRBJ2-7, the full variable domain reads DGGITQSPKYLFRKEGQNVTLSCEQNLNHDAMYWYRQDPGQGLRLIYYSQIVNDFQKGDIAEGYSVSREKKESFPLTVTSAQKNPTAFYLCASIRPGQGLYEQYFGPGTRLTVT.

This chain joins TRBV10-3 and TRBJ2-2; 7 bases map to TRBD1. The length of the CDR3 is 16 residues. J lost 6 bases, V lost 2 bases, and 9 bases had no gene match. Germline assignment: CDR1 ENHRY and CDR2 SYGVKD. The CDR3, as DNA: TGTGCCATCAGTGAGCTACAGGGGAGTGTCTCCGGGGAGCTGTTTTTT. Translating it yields CAISELQGSVSGELFF.

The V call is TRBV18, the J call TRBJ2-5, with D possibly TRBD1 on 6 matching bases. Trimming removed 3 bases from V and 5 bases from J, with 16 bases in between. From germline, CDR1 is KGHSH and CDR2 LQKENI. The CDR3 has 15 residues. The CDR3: CASSPLDSRRETQYF. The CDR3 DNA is TGTGCCAGCTCACCTCTGGACAGTCGGCGCGAGACCCAGTACTTC.

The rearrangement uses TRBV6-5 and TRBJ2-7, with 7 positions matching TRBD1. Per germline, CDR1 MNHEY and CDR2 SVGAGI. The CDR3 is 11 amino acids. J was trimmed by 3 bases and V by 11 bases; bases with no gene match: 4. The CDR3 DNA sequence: TGTGCCGGCCAGGGGGACTACGAGCAGTACTTC. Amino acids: CAGQGDYEQYF.

CDR3: CASSLSQGMSYEQYF. Here the CDR3 DNA reads TGCGCCAGCAGCTTATCCCAGGGGATGTCCTACGAGCAGTACTTC. This chain connects TRBV5-1 to TRBJ2-7; a weak D match, TRBD1 (6 bases). The V gene's germline CDR1 is SGHRS and CDR2 YFSETQ. The CDR3 sequence is 15 residues long. V gave up 2 bases and J gave up 1 base, with 13 bases separating them.

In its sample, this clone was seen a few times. The CDR3 coding sequence is TGTGCCACCGAGGATGGCTACACCTTC. It specifies CATEDGYTF. The rearrangement joins TRBV28 to TRBJ1-2; D remains unclear. CDR1 and CDR2 from the germline V gene are MDHEN and SYDVKM. The V and J ends lost 10 bases and 6 bases respectively, with 6 bases between them. This CDR3 has 9 residues.

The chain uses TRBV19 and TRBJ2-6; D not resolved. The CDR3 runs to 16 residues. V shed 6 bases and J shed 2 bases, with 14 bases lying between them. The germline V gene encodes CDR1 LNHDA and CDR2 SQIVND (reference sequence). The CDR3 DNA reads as TGTGCCAGTAGCTCCCTAGAAGGCGCTGGGGCCAACGTCCTGACTTTC. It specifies CASSSLEGAGANVLTF. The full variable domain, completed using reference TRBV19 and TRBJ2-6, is DGGITQSPKYLFRKEGQNVTLSCEQNLNHDAMYWYRQDPGQGLRLIYYSQIVNDFQKGDIAEGYSVSREKKESFPLTVTSAQKNPTAFYLCASSSLEGAGANVLTFGAGSRLTVL.

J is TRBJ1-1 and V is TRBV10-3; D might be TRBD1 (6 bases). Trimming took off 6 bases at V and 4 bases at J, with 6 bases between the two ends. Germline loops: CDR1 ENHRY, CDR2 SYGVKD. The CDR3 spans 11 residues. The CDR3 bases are TGTGCCATCAGGACAGGCACTGAAGCTTTCTTT. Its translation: CAIRTGTEAFF.

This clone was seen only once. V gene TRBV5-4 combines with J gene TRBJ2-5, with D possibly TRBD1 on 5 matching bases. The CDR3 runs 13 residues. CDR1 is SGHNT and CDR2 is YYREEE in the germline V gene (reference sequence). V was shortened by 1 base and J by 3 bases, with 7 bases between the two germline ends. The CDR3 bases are TGTGCCAGCAGCTTGCCGACAGAAGAGACCCAGTACTTC. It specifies CASSLPTEETQYF.

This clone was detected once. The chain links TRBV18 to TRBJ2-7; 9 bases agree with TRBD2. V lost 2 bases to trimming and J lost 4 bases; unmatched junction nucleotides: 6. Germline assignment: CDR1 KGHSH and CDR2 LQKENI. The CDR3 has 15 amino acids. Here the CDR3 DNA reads TGTGCCAGCTCACCAGTCAGCGGGGGGTCTTACGAGCAGTACTTC. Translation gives CASSPVSGGSYEQYF.

CDR3 sequence reads: CASRLGQGGKAFF. The CDR3 coding sequence is TGTGCCAGCAGATTAGGACAGGGGGGTAAAGCTTTCTTT. This sequence joins TRBV28 and TRBJ1-1; 10 bases fit TRBD1. V was pared by 6 bases and J by 9 bases, with 7 bases of the junction left unmatched. The CDR3 has 13 amino acids. Germline V lookup: CDR1 MDHEN, CDR2 SYDVKM. Drawing the rest from reference TRBV28 and TRBJ1-1, the complete variable domain is DVKVTQSSRYLVKRTGEKVFLECVQDMDHENMFWYRQDPGLGLRLIYFSYDVKMKEKGDIPEGYSVSREKKERFSLILESASTNQTSMYLCASRLGQGGKAFFGQGTRLTVV.

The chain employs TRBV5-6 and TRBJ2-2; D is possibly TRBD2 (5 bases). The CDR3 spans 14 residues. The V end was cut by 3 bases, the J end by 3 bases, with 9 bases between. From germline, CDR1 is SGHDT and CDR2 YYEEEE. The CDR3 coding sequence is TGTGCCAGCAGCTCAACGGGGTACACCGGGGAGCTGTTTTTT. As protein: CASSSTGYTGELFF.

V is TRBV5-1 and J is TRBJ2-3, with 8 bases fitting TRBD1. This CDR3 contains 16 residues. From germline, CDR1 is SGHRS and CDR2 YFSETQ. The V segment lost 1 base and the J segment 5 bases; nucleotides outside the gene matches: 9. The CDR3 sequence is CASSLRAGGTGDTQYF. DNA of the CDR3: TGCGCCAGCAGCTTGAGGGCAGGGGGCACTGGAGATACGCAGTATTTT.

CDR3 coding DNA: TGTGCCACCAGCAGTACAGGGCAGGGCTACACCTTC. This gives the protein CATSSTGQGYTF. The rearrangement joins TRBV15 to TRBJ1-2; a weak D match, TRBD1 (6 bases). This CDR3 comprises 12 residues. Germline CDR1 LNHNV, CDR2 YYDKDF (reference sequence). V was clipped by 3 bases and J by 8 bases, with 10 bases between them.

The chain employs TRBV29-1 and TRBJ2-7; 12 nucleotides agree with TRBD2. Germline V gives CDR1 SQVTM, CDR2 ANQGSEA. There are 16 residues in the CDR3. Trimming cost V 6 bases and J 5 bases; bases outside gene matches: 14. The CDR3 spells CSVGATSGRPPNEQYF. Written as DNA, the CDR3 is TGCAGCGTGGGGGCCACTAGCGGGAGGCCTCCTAACGAGCAGTACTTC.

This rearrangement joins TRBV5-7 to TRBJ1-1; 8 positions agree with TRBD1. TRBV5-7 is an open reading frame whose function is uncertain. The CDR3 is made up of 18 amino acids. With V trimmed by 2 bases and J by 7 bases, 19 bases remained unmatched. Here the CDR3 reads CASSLRHDRGRDFVEAFF. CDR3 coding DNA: TGTGCCAGCAGCTTACGGCATGACAGGGGTCGCGACTTCGTTGAAGCTTTCTTT.